The present T cell receptor (beta chain) was sequenced within a study of CD4 T cells in relation to SARS-CoV-2 and coronaviruses. About the study: Crossreactive spike epitopes shared across donors were mapped to their HLA restriction. Study-level points and caveats: The assay detects memory recall responses, not culture-primed primary responses.

Unexposed donor CD4+ T cells date from 2011-2018, before the COVID-19 pandemic. CD4 enrichment then naive enrichment separated naive from memory CD4+ cells. Profiling relied on immunoSEQ multiplex PCR, and the TCRdb table lists in-frame clones only, not all of them. The data contain about 65,000 clones, 87% of them singletons. A word on this clone: The antigen is not known.

This receptor was taken from a human donor in good health. The sequenced sample consisted of memory CD4+ T cells from PBMCs.

In DNA, the CDR3 is TGTGCCAGCAGCTCACCTTGGGCCGGGGAGCTGTTTTTT. This gives the protein CASSSPWAGELFF. The genes are TRBV12-3 or TRBV12-4 and TRBJ2-2; no clear D. Trimming took off 6 bases at V and 6 bases at J, with 11 bases between the two ends. This CDR3 spans 13 amino acids.